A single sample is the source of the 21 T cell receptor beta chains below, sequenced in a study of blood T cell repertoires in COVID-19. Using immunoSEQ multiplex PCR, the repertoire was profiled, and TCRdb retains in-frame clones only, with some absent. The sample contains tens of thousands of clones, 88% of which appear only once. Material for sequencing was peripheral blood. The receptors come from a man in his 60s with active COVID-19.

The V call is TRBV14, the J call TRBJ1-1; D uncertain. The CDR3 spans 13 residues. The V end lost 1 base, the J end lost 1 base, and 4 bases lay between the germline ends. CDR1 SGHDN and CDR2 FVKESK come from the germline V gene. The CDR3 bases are TGTGCCAGCAGCCAAGGCGCGAACACTGAAGCTTTCTTT. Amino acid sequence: CASSQGANTEAFF.

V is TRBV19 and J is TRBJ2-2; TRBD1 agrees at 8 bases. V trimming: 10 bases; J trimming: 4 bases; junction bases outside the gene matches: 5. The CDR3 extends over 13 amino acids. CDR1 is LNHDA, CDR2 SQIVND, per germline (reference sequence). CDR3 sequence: CATRGLGTGELFF. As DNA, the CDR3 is TGTGCCACCAGGGGGCTCGGCACCGGGGAGCTGTTTTTT.

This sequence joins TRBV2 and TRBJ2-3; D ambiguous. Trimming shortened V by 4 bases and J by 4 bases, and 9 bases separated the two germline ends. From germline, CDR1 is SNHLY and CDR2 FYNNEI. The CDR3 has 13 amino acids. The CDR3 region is CASSARLPDTQYF. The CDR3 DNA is TGTGCCAGCAGTGCGAGACTCCCAGATACGCAGTATTTT.

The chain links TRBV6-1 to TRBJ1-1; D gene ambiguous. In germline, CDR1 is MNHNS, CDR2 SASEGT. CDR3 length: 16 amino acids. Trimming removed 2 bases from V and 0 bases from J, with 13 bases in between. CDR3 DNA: TGTGCCAGCAGTGAAATCGTTACAGAAATGAACACTGAAGCTTTCTTT. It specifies CASSEIVTEMNTEAFF.

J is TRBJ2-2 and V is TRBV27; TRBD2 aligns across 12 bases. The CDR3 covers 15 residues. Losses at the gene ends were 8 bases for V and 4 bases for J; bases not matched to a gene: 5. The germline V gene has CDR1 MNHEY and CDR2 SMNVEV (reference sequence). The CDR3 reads CASRRTSGTTGELFF. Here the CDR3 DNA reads TGTGCCAGCCGCCGGACTAGCGGGACCACCGGGGAGCTGTTTTTT.

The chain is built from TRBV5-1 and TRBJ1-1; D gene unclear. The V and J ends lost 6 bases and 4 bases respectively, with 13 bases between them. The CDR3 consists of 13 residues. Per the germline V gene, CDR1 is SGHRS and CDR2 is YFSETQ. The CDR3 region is CASTQVEGTEAFF. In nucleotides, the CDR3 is TGCGCCAGCACTCAGGTGGAGGGCACTGAAGCTTTCTTT.

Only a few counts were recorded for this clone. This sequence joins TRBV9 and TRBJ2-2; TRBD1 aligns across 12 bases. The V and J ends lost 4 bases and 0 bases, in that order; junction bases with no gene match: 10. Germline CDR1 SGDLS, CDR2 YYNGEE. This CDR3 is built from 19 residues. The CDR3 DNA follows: TGTGCCAGCAGCCCACTCGCCGGGACAGGGGGCTCGAACACCGGGGAGCTGTTTTTT. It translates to CASSPLAGTGGSNTGELFF.

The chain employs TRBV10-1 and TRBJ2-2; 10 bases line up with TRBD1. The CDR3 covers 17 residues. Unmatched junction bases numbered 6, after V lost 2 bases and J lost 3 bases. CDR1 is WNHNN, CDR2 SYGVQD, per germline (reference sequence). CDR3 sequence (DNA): TGCGCCAGCAGTGAGCCACGGGACAGGGGAGACACCGGGGAGCTGTTTTTT. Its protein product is CASSEPRDRGDTGELFF.

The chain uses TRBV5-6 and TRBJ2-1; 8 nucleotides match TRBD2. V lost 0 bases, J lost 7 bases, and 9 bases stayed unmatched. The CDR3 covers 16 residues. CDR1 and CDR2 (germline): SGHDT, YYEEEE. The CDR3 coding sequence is TGTGCCAGCAGCTTGGCCCCTAGCGGCGGGGGGAATGAGCAGTTCTTC. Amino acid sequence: CASSLAPSGGGNEQFF.

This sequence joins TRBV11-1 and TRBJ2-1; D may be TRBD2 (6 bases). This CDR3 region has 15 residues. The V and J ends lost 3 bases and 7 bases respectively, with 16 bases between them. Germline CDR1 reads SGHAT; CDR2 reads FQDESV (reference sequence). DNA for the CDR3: TGTGCCAGCAGCTTGGAAGCGGGTGGATTAAATGAGCAGTTCTTC. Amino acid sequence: CASSLEAGGLNEQFF.

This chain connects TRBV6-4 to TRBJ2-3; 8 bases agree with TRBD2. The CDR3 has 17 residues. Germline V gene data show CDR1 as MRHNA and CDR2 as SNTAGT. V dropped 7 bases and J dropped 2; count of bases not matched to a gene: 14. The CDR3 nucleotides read TGTGCCAGCATCTCTTCGCGGGAGGCCGCCTTCACAGATACGCAGTATTTT. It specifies CASISSREAAFTDTQYF.

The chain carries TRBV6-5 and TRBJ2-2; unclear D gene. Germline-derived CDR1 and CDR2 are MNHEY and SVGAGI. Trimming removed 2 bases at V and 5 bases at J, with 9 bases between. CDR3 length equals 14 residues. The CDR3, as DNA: TGTGCCAGCAGTTACGCAGGTCTTACCGGGGAGCTGTTTTTT. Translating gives CASSYAGLTGELFF.

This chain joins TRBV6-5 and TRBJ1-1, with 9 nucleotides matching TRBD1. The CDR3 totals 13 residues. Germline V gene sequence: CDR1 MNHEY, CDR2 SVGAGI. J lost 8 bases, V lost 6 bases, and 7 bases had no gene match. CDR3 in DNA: TGTGCCAGCAGCAACAGGGGGCGCGCAGAAGCTTTCTTT. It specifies CASSNRGRAEAFF.

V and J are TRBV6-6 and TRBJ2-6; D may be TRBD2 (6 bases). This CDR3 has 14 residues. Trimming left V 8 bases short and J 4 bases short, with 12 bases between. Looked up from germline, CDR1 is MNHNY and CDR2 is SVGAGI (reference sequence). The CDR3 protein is CASFAGNGANVLTF. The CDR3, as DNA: TGTGCCAGCTTTGCGGGGAACGGGGCCAACGTCCTGACTTTC.

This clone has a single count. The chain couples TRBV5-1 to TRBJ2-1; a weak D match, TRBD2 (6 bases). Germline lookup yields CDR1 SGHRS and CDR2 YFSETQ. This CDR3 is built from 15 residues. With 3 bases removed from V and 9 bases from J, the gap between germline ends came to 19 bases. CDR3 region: CASSSAGGPSGEQFF. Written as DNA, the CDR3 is TGCGCCAGCAGCTCGGCAGGAGGGCCCTCGGGTGAGCAGTTCTTC.

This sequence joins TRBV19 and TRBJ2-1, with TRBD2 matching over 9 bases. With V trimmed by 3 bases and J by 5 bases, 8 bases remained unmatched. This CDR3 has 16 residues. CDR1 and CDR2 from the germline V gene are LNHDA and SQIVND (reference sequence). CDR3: CASSIPAGGKDNEQFF. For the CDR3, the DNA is TGTGCCAGTAGTATCCCAGCGGGAGGTAAGGACAATGAGCAGTTCTTC.

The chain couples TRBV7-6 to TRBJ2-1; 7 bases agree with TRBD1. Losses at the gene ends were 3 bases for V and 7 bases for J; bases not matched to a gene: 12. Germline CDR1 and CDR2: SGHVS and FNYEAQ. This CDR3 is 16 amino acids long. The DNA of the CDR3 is TGTGCCAGCAGCTTCGGGGACAGCGCGATGTGGAATGAGCAGTTCTTC. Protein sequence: CASSFGDSAMWNEQFF.

The DNA of the CDR3 is TGCAGCATATGGACAGCCTCCTCTGGAAACACCATATATTTT. This encodes CSIWTASSGNTIYF. The genes are TRBV29-1 and TRBJ1-3; perhaps TRBD1 as D (6 bases). This CDR3 is 14 amino acids long. V lost 8 bases and J lost 0, with 14 bases in between. CDR1 and CDR2 (germline): SQVTM, ANQGSEA.

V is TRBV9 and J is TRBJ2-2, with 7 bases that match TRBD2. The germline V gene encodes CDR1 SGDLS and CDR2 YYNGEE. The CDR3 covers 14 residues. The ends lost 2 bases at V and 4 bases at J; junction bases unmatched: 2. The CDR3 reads CASSVSGGTGELFF. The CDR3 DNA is TGTGCCAGCAGCGTCTCGGGAGGCACCGGGGAGCTGTTTTTT.

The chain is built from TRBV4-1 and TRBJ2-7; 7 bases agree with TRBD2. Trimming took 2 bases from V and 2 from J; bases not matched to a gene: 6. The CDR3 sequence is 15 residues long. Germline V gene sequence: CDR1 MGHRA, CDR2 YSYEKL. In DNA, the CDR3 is TGCGCCAGCAGCCAAACTAGCGCCAACCCCTACGAGCAGTACTTC. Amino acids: CASSQTSANPYEQYF.

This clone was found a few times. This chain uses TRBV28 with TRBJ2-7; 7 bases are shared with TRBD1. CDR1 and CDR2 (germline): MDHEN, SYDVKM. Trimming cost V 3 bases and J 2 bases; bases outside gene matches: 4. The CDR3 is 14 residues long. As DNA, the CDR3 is TGTGCCAGCAGTTTCGGGACAGATCCCTACGAGCAGTACTTC. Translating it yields CASSFGTDPYEQYF.